The following is a T cell receptor beta chain sequence with its context. Its antigen is undetermined. This sample was included in a study of identifying expanded T cells in peripheral blood. The method was immunoSEQ multiplex PCR; TCRdb's version includes in-frame clones alone and lacks a portion of them. Counted here are 95,000 to 100,000 clones, 87% occurring once; the ten biggest clones make up about a sixth. The V and J ends lost 1 base and 3 bases, in that order; junction bases with no gene match: 14. Per germline, CDR1 SNHLY and CDR2 FYNNEI. CDR3 length: 18 amino acids. Collection occurred without any documented infections or immune events in donors. The study, taken as a whole, reports: Clone count variance between two-week samples rose with total template count. Differentially abundant clones: around 1.2 between replicates, roughly 16 at roughly 13 days, 19 at four.

The specimen sequenced was blood. The chain uses TRBV2 and TRBJ1-1; 7 nucleotides align to TRBD1. This clonotype originated in a person aged 18 to 75 in good health. The CDR3 protein is CASSEGLNRGSGDTEAFF. CDR3 coding DNA: TGTGCCAGCAGTGAAGGTTTAAACAGGGGCTCTGGGGACACTGAAGCTTTCTTT.